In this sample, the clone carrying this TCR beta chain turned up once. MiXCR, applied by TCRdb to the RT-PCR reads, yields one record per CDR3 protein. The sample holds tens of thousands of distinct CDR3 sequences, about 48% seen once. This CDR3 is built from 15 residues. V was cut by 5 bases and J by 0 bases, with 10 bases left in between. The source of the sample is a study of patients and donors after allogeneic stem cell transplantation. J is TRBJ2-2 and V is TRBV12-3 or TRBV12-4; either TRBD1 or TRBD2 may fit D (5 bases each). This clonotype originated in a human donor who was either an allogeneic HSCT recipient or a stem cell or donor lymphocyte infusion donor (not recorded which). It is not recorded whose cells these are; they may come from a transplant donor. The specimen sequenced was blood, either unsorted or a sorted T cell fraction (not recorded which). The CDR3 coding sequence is TGTGCCAGCAGTGGGGGACGATCGAACACCGGGGAGCTGTTTTTT. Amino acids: CASSGGRSNTGELFF.